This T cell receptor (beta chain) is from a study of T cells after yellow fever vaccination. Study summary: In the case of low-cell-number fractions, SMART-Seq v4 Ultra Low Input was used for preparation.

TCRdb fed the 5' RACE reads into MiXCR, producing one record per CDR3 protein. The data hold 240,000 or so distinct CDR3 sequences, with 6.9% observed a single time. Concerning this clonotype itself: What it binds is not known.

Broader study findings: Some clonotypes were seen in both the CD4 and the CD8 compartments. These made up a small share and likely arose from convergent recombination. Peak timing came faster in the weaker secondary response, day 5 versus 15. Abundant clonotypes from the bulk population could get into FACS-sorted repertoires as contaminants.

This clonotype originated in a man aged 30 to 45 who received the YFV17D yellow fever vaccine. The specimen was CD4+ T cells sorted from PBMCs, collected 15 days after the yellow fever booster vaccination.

The CDR3 DNA follows: TGTGCCACCAGCTTTAGCGGGAACAAGTACAATGAGCAGTTCTTC. The encoded protein is CATSFSGNKYNEQFF. The V and J genes are TRBV24-1 and TRBJ2-1; 8 nucleotides line up with TRBD2. V shed 7 bases, J shed 4 bases, and the junction held 8 bases outside the gene matches. The CDR3 sequence is 15 residues long. Germline values: CDR1 KGHDR, CDR2 SFDVKD.